The clone carrying this T cell receptor beta chain appeared a few times. Its matching antigen is unknown. CDR1 and CDR2 from the germline V gene are SNHLY and FYNNEI. CDR3 size: 16 residues. The ends were cut back, 6 bases at V and 1 base at J, with 18 bases in the middle. The record originates from a study of T cell responses to AZD1222 COVID-19 vaccine. General observations from the study: Nearly half of spike-specific TCRs reportedly target variant regions that are unmutated in the B.1.351 and B.1.1.7 variants.

TCRdb's copy holds only in-frame clones and misses some; the assay was immunoSEQ multiplex PCR. Here the sample spans about 150,000 clones, 80% to 90% being singletons. The clonotype was recovered from an adult in good health. The sample here was peripheral blood, taken on day 0 of AZD1222 vaccination. The chain combines TRBV2 with TRBJ1-1; D is ambiguous. Here the CDR3 reads CASRRSGSLANTEAFF. The CDR3 nucleotides read TGTGCCAGCAGGCGATCCGGCAGCCTGGCGAACACTGAAGCTTTCTTT.